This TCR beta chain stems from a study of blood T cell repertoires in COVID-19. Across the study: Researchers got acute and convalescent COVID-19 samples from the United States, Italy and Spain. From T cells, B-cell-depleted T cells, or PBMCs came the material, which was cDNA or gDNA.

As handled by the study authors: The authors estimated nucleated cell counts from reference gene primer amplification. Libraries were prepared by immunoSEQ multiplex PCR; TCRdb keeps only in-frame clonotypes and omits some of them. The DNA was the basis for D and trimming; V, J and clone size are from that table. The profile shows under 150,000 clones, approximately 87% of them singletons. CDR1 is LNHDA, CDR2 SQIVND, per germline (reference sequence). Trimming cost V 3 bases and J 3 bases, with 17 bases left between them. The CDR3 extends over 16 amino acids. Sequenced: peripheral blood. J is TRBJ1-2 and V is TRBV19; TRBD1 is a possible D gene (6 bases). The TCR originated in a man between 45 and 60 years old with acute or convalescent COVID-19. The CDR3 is CASSIDRRGFDYGYTF. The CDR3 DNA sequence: TGTGCCAGTAGTATTGACCGCAGGGGCTTCGACTATGGCTACACCTTC.